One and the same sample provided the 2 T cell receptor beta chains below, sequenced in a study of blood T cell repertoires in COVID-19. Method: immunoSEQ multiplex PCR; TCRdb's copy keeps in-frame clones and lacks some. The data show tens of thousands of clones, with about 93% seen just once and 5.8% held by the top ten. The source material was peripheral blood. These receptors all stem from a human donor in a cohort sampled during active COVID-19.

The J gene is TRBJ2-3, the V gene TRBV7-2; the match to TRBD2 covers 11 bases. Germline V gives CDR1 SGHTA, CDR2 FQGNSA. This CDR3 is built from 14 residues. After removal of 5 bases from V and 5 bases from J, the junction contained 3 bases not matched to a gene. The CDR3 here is CASSLSGGVDTQYF. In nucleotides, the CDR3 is TGTGCCAGCAGCCTTAGCGGGGGGGTAGATACGCAGTATTTT.

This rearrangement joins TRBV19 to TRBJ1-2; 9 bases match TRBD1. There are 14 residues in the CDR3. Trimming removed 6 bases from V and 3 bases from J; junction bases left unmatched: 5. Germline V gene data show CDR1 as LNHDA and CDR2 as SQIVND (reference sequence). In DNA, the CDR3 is TGTGCCAGTAGAACAGGGGGCGTTGACTATGGCTACACCTTC. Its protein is CASRTGGVDYGYTF.